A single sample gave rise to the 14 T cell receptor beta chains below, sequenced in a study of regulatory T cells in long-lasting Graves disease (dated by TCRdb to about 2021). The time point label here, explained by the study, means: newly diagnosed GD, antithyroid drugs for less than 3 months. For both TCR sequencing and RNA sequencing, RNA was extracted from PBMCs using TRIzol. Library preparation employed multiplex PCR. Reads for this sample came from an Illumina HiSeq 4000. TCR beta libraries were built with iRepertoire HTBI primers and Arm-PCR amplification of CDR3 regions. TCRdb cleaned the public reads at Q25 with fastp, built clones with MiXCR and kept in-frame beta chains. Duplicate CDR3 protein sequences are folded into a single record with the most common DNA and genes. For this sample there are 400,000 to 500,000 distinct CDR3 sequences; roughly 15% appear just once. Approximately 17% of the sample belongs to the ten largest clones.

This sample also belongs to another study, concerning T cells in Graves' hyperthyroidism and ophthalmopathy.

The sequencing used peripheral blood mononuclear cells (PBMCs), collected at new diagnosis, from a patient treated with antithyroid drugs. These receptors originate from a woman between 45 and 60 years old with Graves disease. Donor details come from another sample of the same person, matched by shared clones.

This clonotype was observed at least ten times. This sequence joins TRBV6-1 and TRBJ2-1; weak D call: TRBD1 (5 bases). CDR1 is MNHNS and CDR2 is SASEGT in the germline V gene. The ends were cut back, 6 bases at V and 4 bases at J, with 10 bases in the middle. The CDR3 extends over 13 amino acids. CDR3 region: CASSPTGYNEQFF. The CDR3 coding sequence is TGTGCCAGCAGCCCCACAGGATACAATGAGCAGTTCTTC.

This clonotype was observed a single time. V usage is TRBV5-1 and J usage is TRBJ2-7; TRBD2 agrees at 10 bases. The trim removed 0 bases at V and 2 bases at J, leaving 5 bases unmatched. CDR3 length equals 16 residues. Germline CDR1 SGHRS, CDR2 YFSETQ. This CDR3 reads CASSLVAGLAPYEQYF. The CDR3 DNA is TGCGCCAGCAGCTTGGTGGCGGGACTAGCGCCCTACGAGCAGTACTTC.

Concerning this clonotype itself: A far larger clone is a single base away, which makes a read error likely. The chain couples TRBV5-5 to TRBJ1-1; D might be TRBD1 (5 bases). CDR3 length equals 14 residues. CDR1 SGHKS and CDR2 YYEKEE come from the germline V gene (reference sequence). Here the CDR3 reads CASSLGPMNTDAFF. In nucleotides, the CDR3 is TGCGCCAGCAGCTTGGGGCCGATGAACACTGACGCTTTCTTT.

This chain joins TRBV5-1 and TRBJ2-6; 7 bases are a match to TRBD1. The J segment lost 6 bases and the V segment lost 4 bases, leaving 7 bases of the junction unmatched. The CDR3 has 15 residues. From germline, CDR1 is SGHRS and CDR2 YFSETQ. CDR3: CASSPEGAKANVLTF. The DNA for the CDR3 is TGCGCCAGCAGCCCCGAGGGGGCCAAGGCCAACGTCCTGACTTTC.

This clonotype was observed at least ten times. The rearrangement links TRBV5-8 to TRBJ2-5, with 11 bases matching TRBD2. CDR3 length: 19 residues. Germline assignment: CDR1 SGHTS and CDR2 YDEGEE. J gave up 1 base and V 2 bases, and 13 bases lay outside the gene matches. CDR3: CASSLGTSGARGLQETQYF. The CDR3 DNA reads TGTGCCAGCAGCTTAGGGACTAGCGGAGCCAGGGGGCTCCAAGAGACCCAGTACTTC.

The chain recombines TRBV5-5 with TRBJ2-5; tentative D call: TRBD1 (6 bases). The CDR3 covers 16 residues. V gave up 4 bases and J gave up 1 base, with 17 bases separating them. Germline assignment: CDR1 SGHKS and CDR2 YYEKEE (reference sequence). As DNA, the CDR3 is TGTGCCAGCAGCCGCCTCCAAACAGGGTTCCAAGAGACCCAGTACTTC. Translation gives CASSRLQTGFQETQYF.

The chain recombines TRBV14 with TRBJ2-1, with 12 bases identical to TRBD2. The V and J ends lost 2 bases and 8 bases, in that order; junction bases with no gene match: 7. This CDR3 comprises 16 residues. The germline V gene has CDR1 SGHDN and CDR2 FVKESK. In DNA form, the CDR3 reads TGTGCCAGCAGCCAAAGACTAGCGGGAGAGGTGGATGAGCAGTTCTTC. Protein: CASSQRLAGEVDEQFF. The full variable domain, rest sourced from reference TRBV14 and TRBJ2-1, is EAGVTQFPSHSVIEKGQTVTLRCDPISGHDNLYWYRRVMGKEIKFLLHFVKESKQDESGMPNNRFLAERTGGTYSTLKVQPAELEDSGVYFCASSQRLAGEVDEQFFGPGTRLTVL.

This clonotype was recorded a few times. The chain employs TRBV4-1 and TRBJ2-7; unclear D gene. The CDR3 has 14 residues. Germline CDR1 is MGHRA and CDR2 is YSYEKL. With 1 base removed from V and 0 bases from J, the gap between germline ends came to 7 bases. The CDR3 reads CASSQGPSSYEQYF. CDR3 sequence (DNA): TGCGCCAGCAGCCAAGGGCCATCCTCCTACGAGCAGTACTTC.

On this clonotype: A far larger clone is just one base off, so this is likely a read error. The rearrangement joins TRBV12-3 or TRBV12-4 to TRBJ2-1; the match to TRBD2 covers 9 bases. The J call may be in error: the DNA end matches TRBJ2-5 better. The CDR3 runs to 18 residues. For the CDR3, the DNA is TGTGCCAGCAGCCGAACCCTAGTTACTAGCGGGTTTTCAGGGACCCAGTACTTC. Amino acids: CASSRTLVTSGFSGTQYF.

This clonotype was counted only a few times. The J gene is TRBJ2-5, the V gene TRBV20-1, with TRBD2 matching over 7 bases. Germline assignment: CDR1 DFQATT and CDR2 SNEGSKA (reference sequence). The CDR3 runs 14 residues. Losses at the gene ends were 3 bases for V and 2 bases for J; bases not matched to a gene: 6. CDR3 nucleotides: TGCAGTGCTAGTGGTGGCGGGGGACAAGAGACCCAGTACTTC. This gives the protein CSASGGGGQETQYF.

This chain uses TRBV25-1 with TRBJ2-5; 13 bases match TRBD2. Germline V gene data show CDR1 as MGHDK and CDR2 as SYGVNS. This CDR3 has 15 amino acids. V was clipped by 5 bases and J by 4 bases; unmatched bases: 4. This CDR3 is CASSKLAGGPETQYF. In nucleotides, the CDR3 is TGTGCCAGCAGTAAACTAGCGGGAGGGCCAGAGACCCAGTACTTC.

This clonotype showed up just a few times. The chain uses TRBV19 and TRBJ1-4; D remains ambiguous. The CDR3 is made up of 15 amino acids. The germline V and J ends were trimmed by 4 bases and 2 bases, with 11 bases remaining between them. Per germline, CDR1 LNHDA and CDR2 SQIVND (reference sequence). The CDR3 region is CASSTWEVTNEKLFF. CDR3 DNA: TGTGCCAGTAGTACCTGGGAGGTGACTAATGAAAAACTGTTTTTT.

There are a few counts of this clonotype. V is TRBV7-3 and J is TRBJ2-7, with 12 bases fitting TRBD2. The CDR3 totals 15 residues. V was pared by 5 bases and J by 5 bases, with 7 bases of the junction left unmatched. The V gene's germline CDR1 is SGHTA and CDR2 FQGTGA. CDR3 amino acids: CASSHRLAGVHEQYF. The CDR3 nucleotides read TGTGCCAGCAGCCATCGACTAGCGGGAGTTCACGAGCAGTACTTC. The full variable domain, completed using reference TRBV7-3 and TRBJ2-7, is GAGVSQTPSNKVTEKGKYVELRCDPISGHTALYWYRQSLGQGPEFLIYFQGTGAADDSGLPNDRFFAVRPEGSVSTLKIQRTERGDSAVYLCASSHRLAGVHEQYFGPGTRLTVT.

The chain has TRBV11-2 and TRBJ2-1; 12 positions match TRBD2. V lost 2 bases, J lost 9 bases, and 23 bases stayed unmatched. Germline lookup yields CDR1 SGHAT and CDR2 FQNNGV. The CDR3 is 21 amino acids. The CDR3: CASSLFRQGAQLAGGGLEQFF. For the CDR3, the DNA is TGTGCCAGCAGCTTATTCCGACAGGGGGCGCAACTAGCGGGAGGAGGCCTTGAGCAGTTCTTC.